Shown below are 25 T cell receptor beta chains from a single sample sequenced in a study of T cell responses to AZD1222 COVID-19 vaccine. Sequenced by immunoSEQ multiplex PCR; TCRdb stores in-frame clones only, minus some. The table has approximately 150,000 clones, under 95% seen once. Sequenced here: peripheral blood, sampled on day 0 of AZD1222 vaccination. These receptors originate from an adult in good health.

The chain employs TRBV18 and TRBJ2-3; D remains ambiguous. The CDR3 runs 13 residues. V was cut by 1 base and J by 6 bases, with 8 bases left in between. Germline loops: CDR1 KGHSH, CDR2 LQKENI. Here the CDR3 reads CASSPLGEDTQYF. The CDR3 region has the DNA TGTGCCAGCTCACCACTCGGAGAGGATACGCAGTATTTT.

The chain recombines TRBV15 with TRBJ2-7; D is uncertain. The CDR3 spans 13 residues. V lost 3 bases, J lost 5 bases, and 11 bases lay in between. Germline CDR1 is LNHNV and CDR2 is YYDKDF (reference sequence). The CDR3 DNA sequence: TGTGCCACCAGCAGTCCCGGCTTGCACGAGCAGTACTTC. It translates to CATSSPGLHEQYF.

This sequence joins TRBV6-2 or TRBV6-3 and TRBJ1-5, with TRBD1 identical over 9 bases. Germline CDR1 reads MNHEY; CDR2 reads SVGEGT. V was clipped by 2 bases and J by 1 base; unmatched bases: 12. The CDR3 runs 19 residues. The CDR3: CASSYVVGQGGSSNQPQHF. CDR3 coding DNA: TGTGCCAGCAGTTACGTAGTGGGACAGGGTGGATCAAGCAATCAGCCCCAGCATTTT.

This chain uses TRBV12-5 with TRBJ1-6; 7 nucleotides line up with TRBD1. V dropped 0 bases and J dropped 8; count of bases not matched to a gene: 10. The CDR3 covers 17 residues. Looked up from germline, CDR1 is LGHNT and CDR2 is FRNRAP. CDR3 sequence: CASGLVTGIRIDSPLHF. As DNA, the CDR3 is TGTGCTAGTGGTTTGGTGACAGGGATTAGGATAGATTCACCCCTCCACTTT.

The V and J genes are TRBV24-1 and TRBJ1-2; TRBD1 is a possible D gene (5 bases). The CDR3 has 12 amino acids. Trimming pared 4 bases from V and 5 bases from J, leaving 7 bases between. The germline V gene encodes CDR1 KGHDR and CDR2 SFDVKD. The CDR3: CATSDPGYGYTF. As DNA, the CDR3 is TGTGCCACCAGTGACCCAGGGTATGGCTACACCTTC.

V is TRBV6-5 and J is TRBJ1-1; no clear D gene. V shed 7 bases and J shed 1 base, with 10 bases lying between them. The CDR3 runs 13 residues. In germline, CDR1 is MNHEY, CDR2 SVGAGI. CDR3 nucleotide sequence: TGTGCCAGCAACGGCAGGACGAACACTGAAGCTTTCTTT. Its protein product is CASNGRTNTEAFF.

There are a few counts of this clone. The CDR3 reads CAWSVRGKYTGELFF. The CDR3 DNA reads as TGTGCCTGGAGTGTACGGGGGAAGTACACCGGGGAGCTGTTTTTT. The gene calls are TRBV30 and TRBJ2-2; D may be TRBD2 (6 bases). This CDR3 spans 15 amino acids. Germline-derived CDR1 and CDR2 are GTSNPN and SVGIG (reference sequence). Trimming stripped 0 bases from V and 3 bases from J, with 11 bases between. The full variable domain, in which reference TRBV30 and TRBJ2-2 provide the parts outside the CDR3, is SQTIHQWPATLVQPVGSPLSLECTVEGTSNPNLYWYRQAAGRGLQLLFYSVGIGQISSEVPQNLSASRPQDRQFILSSKKLLLSDSGFYLCAWSVRGKYTGELFFGEGSRLTVL.

This sequence joins TRBV10-3 and TRBJ1-5; maybe TRBD1 (5 bases). The CDR3 contains 13 residues. V dropped 6 bases and J dropped 4 bases, with 10 bases sitting between them. CDR1 and CDR2 (germline): ENHRY, SYGVKD. The CDR3: CAIRGTENQPQHF. The CDR3, as DNA: TGTGCCATCAGAGGGACGGAGAATCAGCCCCAGCATTTT.

The rearrangement uses TRBV6-4 and TRBJ1-1, with TRBD1 matching 8 bases. Germline CDR1 MRHNA, CDR2 SNTAGT. The CDR3 totals 16 residues. J gave up 5 bases and V 2 bases, and 10 bases lay outside the gene matches. Here the CDR3 reads CASSDPVPGGCTEAFF. The CDR3 DNA sequence: TGTGCCAGCAGTGACCCAGTCCCAGGGGGCTGTACTGAAGCTTTCTTT.

V and J are TRBV11-2 and TRBJ1-2, with 8 bases that match TRBD1. This CDR3 region has 18 residues. The V segment lost 4 bases and the J segment 4 bases; nucleotides outside the gene matches: 17. Germline CDR1 reads SGHAT; CDR2 reads FQNNGV. CDR3 nucleotides: TGTGCCAGCAGCTCCCTCGGGACAGGATATTGGAGATTCTATGGCTACACCTTC. This encodes CASSSLGTGYWRFYGYTF.

This clone came up once. This chain links TRBV6-5 with TRBJ2-3; the D call may be TRBD1 or TRBD2 (5 bases each). The CDR3 length is 16 residues. Germline V gene sequence: CDR1 MNHEY, CDR2 SVGAGI. The V gene lost 0 bases and the J gene lost 8 bases, with 18 bases spanning the gap. Here the CDR3 reads CASSYSTGPLLSTQYF. The CDR3 nucleotides are TGTGCCAGCAGTTACTCGACGGGACCCCTGTTAAGTACGCAGTATTTT.

The J gene is TRBJ2-5, the V gene TRBV7-2; 10 bases align to TRBD1. Germline CDR1 reads SGHTA; CDR2 reads FQGNSA. V lost 6 bases to trimming and J lost 2 bases; unmatched junction nucleotides: 12. CDR3 length equals 17 residues. Written as DNA, the CDR3 is TGTGCCAGCAGATCCCATACCGGGACAGGGGATCAAGAGACCCAGTACTTC. It translates to CASRSHTGTGDQETQYF.

This clone showed up just a few times. V is TRBV7-3 and J is TRBJ2-1; TRBD2 agrees at 8 bases. Germline values: CDR1 SGHTA, CDR2 FQGTGA. The CDR3 is 13 amino acids. Trimming removed 5 bases from V and 7 bases from J; junction bases left unmatched: 4. The CDR3 sequence: CASSGLAANEQFF. The CDR3 region has the DNA TGTGCCAGCAGCGGACTAGCCGCAAATGAGCAGTTCTTC.

The chain has TRBV7-6 and TRBJ2-2, with D perhaps matching TRBD2 (5 bases). This CDR3 spans 16 amino acids. V was pared by 1 base and J by 1 base, with 10 bases between. Germline V lookup: CDR1 SGHVS, CDR2 FNYEAQ. The CDR3 sequence: CASSLGGSQNTGELFF. The CDR3 DNA sequence: TGTGCCAGCAGCTTAGGAGGGTCACAGAACACCGGGGAGCTGTTTTTT.

The chain combines TRBV19 with TRBJ1-2, with D unclear. The CDR3 sequence is 15 residues long. The germline V and J ends were trimmed by 1 base and 5 bases, with 14 bases remaining between them. Germline lookup yields CDR1 LNHDA and CDR2 SQIVND (reference sequence). This CDR3 reads CASSIGSAETYGYTF. CDR3 in DNA: TGTGCCAGTAGTATAGGTTCCGCGGAGACATATGGCTACACCTTC. The whole variable domain, remainder taken from reference TRBV19 and TRBJ1-2, is DGGITQSPKYLFRKEGQNVTLSCEQNLNHDAMYWYRQDPGQGLRLIYYSQIVNDFQKGDIAEGYSVSREKKESFPLTVTSAQKNPTAFYLCASSIGSAETYGYTFGSGTRLTVV.

The genes are TRBV6-5 and TRBJ2-3; TRBD2 aligns across 7 bases. V lost 5 bases and J lost 5; bases outside the gene matches: 10. Germline V gives CDR1 MNHEY, CDR2 SVGAGI. The CDR3 extends over 15 amino acids. This CDR3 is CASSPWASGEDTQYF. The CDR3 DNA sequence: TGTGCCAGCAGTCCATGGGCTAGCGGAGAAGATACGCAGTATTTT.

Here the CDR3 reads CASSYPSDRDLFTDTQYF. CDR3 coding DNA: TGTGCCAGCAGTTACCCCTCGGACAGGGACCTATTCACAGATACGCAGTATTTT. The rearrangement links TRBV6-2 or TRBV6-3 to TRBJ2-3, with 8 bases lining up with TRBD1. The CDR3 is made up of 18 amino acids. Germline-derived CDR1 and CDR2 are MNHEY and SVGEGT. Trimming took 2 bases from V and 2 from J; bases not matched to a gene: 12.

This chain links TRBV7-9 with TRBJ1-1; D ambiguous. The V gene lost 1 base and the J gene lost 5 bases, with 20 bases spanning the gap. The CDR3 loop spans 17 amino acids. Looked up from germline, CDR1 is SEHNR and CDR2 is FQNEAQ (reference sequence). In DNA form, the CDR3 reads TGTGCCAGCAGCTTAGATTCCGGTGATTGGGTCCCGACTGAAGCTTTCTTT. It translates to CASSLDSGDWVPTEAFF. Supplemented by reference TRBV7-9 and TRBJ1-1, the full variable domain reads DTGVSQNPRHKITKRGQNVTFRCDPISEHNRLYWYRQTLGQGPEFLTYFQNEAQLEKSRLLSDRFSAERPKGSFSTLEIQRTEQGDSAMYLCASSLDSGDWVPTEAFFGQGTRLTVV.

The chain is built from TRBV2 and TRBJ1-5, with a tentative D call TRBD1 (6 bases). Germline loops: CDR1 SNHLY, CDR2 FYNNEI. The CDR3 spans 14 residues. V lost 3 bases to trimming and J lost 6 bases, with 12 bases between them. The CDR3: CASSEGGASQPQHF. The DNA of the CDR3 is TGTGCCAGCAGTGAGGGGGGGGCGAGTCAGCCCCAGCATTTT.

This chain uses TRBV7-9 with TRBJ2-1; 14 nucleotides align to TRBD2. This CDR3 region has 18 residues. Germline trimming cut 5 bases from V and 4 bases from J; bases unmatched to any gene: 10. CDR1 is SEHNR and CDR2 is FQNEAQ in the germline V gene (reference sequence). CDR3 in amino acids: CASSPPGTSGRQYNEQFF. The CDR3 bases are TGTGCCAGCAGCCCTCCGGGGACTAGCGGGAGACAATACAATGAGCAGTTCTTC.

Here the CDR3 DNA reads TGTGCTAAACTGGGGGGTGAGCACTATGGCTACACCTTC. Translation gives CAKLGGEHYGYTF. The genes are TRBV2 and TRBJ1-2; the D gene is possibly TRBD1 (5 bases). The CDR3 has 13 residues. The germline V gene has CDR1 SNHLY and CDR2 FYNNEI.

V and J are TRBV19 and TRBJ2-7; no clear D. CDR1 is LNHDA and CDR2 is SQIVND in the germline V gene (reference sequence). Trimming stripped 9 bases from V and 1 base from J, with 16 bases between. The CDR3 consists of 14 residues. CDR3 region: CASRRTAVSYEQYF. The CDR3 DNA sequence: TGTGCCAGCCGAAGGACGGCGGTGTCCTACGAGCAGTACTTC. Full variable domain (rest looked up from reference TRBV19 and TRBJ2-7): DGGITQSPKYLFRKEGQNVTLSCEQNLNHDAMYWYRQDPGQGLRLIYYSQIVNDFQKGDIAEGYSVSREKKESFPLTVTSAQKNPTAFYLCASRRTAVSYEQYFGPGTRLTVT.

The chain uses TRBV29-1 and TRBJ2-2, with D possibly TRBD1 on 5 matching bases. Germline V gene data show CDR1 as SQVTM and CDR2 as ANQGSEA. V lost 7 bases and J 4 bases, leaving 31 bases between the germline ends. This CDR3 has 19 amino acids. The CDR3 spells CSAKTESVGLPSGTGELFF. The CDR3, as DNA: TGCAGCGCCAAGACAGAATCGGTGGGTCTTCCTTCGGGCACCGGGGAGCTGTTTTTT.

The chain uses TRBV12-3 or TRBV12-4 and TRBJ1-2; D remains ambiguous. This CDR3 has 13 amino acids. The V gene lost 5 bases and the J gene lost 5 bases, with 12 bases spanning the gap. DNA for the CDR3: TGTGCCAGCAGTCTTCTCCTCATATATGGCTACACCTTC. This codes for CASSLLLIYGYTF.

The chain employs TRBV19 and TRBJ1-5; D gene ambiguous. Trimming took off 7 bases at V and 7 bases at J, with 14 bases between the two ends. CDR3 size: 13 residues. The germline gives CDR1 LNHDA, CDR2 SQIVND (reference sequence). Here the CDR3 reads CASKPRVNQPQHF. CDR3 in DNA: TGTGCCAGTAAGCCCCGGGTTAACCAGCCCCAGCATTTT.